Sequencing of this T cell receptor (beta chain) was carried out in a study of shared clonotypes between healthy human individuals. Regarding the study as a whole: A generally larger estimated richness was seen in naive subsets than in memory subsets. A few donors had about 5% of their naive CD4 clonotypes in common.

The assay was carried out at the deep level. The data were produced by immunoSEQ multiplex PCR, yet TCRdb's version contains in-frame clones alone and is incomplete. Of about 600,000 clones listed, roughly 98% were seen once; the top ten hold 0.25% to 0.35%. A word on this clone: The target antigen is unknown.

CD45RO-negative cells were positively selected for CCR7, leaving out terminally differentiated effector memory CD45RA+ cells. Every contributor of samples was a Caucasian grown-up residing in Nashville, Tennessee. Trimming left V 6 bases short and J 6 bases short, with 15 bases between. The CDR3 is 13 amino acids. Germline V gene lookup returns CDR1 SQVTM and CDR2 ANQGSEA. The receptor comes from a man aged 30 to 39 in good health. The rearrangement links TRBV29-1 to TRBJ2-1; D is perhaps TRBD2 (5 bases). The sample comprised naive CD8+ T cells sorted from blood. Written as DNA, the CDR3 is TGCAGCGTCGGAGGACGCTCTCCCAATGAGCAGTTCTTC. Its protein is CSVGGRSPNEQFF.